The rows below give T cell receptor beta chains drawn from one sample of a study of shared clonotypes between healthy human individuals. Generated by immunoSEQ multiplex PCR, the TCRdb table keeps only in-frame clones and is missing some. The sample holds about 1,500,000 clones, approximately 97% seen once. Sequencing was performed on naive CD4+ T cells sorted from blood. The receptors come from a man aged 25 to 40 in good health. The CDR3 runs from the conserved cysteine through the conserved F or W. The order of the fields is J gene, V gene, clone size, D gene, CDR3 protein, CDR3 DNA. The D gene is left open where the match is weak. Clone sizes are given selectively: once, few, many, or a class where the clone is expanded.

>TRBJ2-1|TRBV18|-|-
CASSNFRGPYNEQFF
TGTGCCAGCTCAAATTTTAGGGGACCCTACAATGAGCAGTTCTTC
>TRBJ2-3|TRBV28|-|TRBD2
CASGVAGVSSDTQYF
TGTGCCTCGGGCGTAGCGGGAGTTTCCTCAGATACGCAGTATTTT
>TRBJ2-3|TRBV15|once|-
CATLSSGTDTQYF
TGTGCCACCCTTTCCAGCGGAACAGATACGCAGTATTTT
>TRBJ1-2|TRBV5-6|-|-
CASRPGTGGYTF
TGTGCCAGCAGACCCGGTACGGGTGGCTACACCTTC
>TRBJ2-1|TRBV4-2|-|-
CASSPEGQRWVTGGPGSYNEQFF
TGTGCCAGCAGCCCTGAGGGACAGAGATGGGTTACGGGAGGGCCCGGCTCCTACAATGAGCAGTTCTTC
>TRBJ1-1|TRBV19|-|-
CASSLLDLNTEAFF
TGTGCCAGTAGTCTACTGGACCTGAACACTGAAGCTTTCTTT
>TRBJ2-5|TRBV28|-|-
CASYSGGSRRETQYF
TGTGCCAGCTATTCCGGGGGCTCGAGGCGGGAGACCCAGTACTTC
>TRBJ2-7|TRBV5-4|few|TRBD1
CASSPGQGRYEQYF
TGTGCCAGCAGCCCGGGACAGGGGCGGTACGAGCAGTACTTC
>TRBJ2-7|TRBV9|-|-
CASSLTSLSYEQYF
TGTGCCAGCAGCTTGACATCGTTATCCTACGAGCAGTACTTC
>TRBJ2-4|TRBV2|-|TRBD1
CASRRTGGEDIQYF
TGTGCCAGCAGGAGGACAGGGGGCGAGGACATTCAGTACTTC
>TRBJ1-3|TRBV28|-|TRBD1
CASRPQGAPNTIYF
TGTGCCAGCAGACCCCAGGGGGCGCCAAACACCATATATTTT
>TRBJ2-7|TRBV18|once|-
CASSPSPSYEQYF
TGTGCCAGCTCACCTTCGCCTTCCTACGAGCAGTACTTC
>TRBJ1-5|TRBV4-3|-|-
CASSQGENSNQPQHF
TGCGCCAGCAGCCAAGGAGAGAATAGCAATCAGCCCCAGCATTTT
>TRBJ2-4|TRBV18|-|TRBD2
CASSPGTSLRLAKNIQYF
TGTGCCAGCTCACCAGGGACTAGCCTTAGATTAGCCAAAAACATTCAGTACTTC
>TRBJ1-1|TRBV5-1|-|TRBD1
CASTRLTGGGDEAFF
TGCGCCAGCACTCGACTTACAGGGGGCGGGGATGAAGCTTTCTTT
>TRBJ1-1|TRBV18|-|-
CASSPLPLFEAFF
TGTGCCAGCTCACCATTACCCCTCTTTGAAGCTTTCTTT